This T cell receptor (beta chain) derives from a study of T cells in narcolepsy (dated by TCRdb to between 2017 and 2018). The study in broad terms: Patients with narcolepsy type 1 or type 2 (NT1, NT2) were enrolled in the study together with healthy control donors. Autoreactive T cells targeting hypocretin neuron self-antigens (hypocretin, TRIB2) were sought in narcolepsy patients, and TCR Vbeta sequencing was used to track clonotypes in blood and CSF.

As regards this clone: Its antigen remains unidentified. No much larger clone is present one base from it, and per-base qualities are unavailable.

Receptors were amplified or captured by the immunoSEQ multiplex PCR assay. TCRdb carries this immuneACCESS record with in-frame sequences only. Its versions omit some clonotypes, under half of them owing to an unresolved V gene in the studies checked, with the rest unexplained. This sample has roughly 13,000 clones in its table, and 85% to 90% of those were observed once. Of the sample, 1.5% to 2% falls within the top ten clones. For TCR Vbeta sequencing, memory CD4+ T cells were sorted ex vivo from the peripheral blood of narcolepsy patients and healthy controls. What the research found in general, with its limitations: Plots that compared CSF and blood CD4+ T cell clonotypes from the same patient highlighted HCRT-specific and TRIB2-specific autoreactive clonotypes. Patients and controls had comparable numbers of sequenced blood memory CD4+ clonotypes, averaging about 39,494 and 33,354, respectively. Some blood memory CD4+ repertoires from patients and controls contained no sequences matching autoreactive T cell clones. Autoreactive clonotypes were reported to be detected serially in the blood of the same patients and of different patients, but not in the blood of healthy controls.

Sample: CD45RA- memory CD4+ T cells from PBMCs. The cell subset or site label for this specimen denotes: memory T cells sorted ex vivo from peripheral blood. The origin of this receptor is a human donor with narcolepsy.

Read as DNA, the sequence is TGTGCCAGCAGTTACTCGCCCAGCGGGAGTTTAGATGAGCAGTTCTTC. It encodes CASSYSPSGSLDEQFF. The sequence joins TRBV6-5 to TRBJ2-1; TRBD2 fits 8 bases in the junction. Sequences MNHEY (CDR1) and SVGAGI (CDR2) are obtained from the germline V gene. The germline V end is reduced by 0 bases and the J end by 8 bases; junction bases left unmatched: 9. The CDR3 sequence holds 16 residues, the cysteine and phenylalanine included. The CDR3 DNA has 48 bases and is translated from base 1.